This is a list of T cell receptor beta chains from one sample in a study of regulatory T cells in long-lasting Graves disease. Via MiXCR, TCRdb re-called the multiplex PCR reads, giving one row per CDR3 protein. There are fewer than 350,000 distinct CDR3 sequences in the sample; about 20% occur only once, and 38% lies in the top ten. Sequenced here: peripheral blood mononuclear cells (PBMCs), sampled at new diagnosis, from a patient treated with antithyroid drugs. These receptors came from a female donor with Graves disease. The CDR3 runs from the conserved cysteine through the conserved F or W. The D gene is left open where the match is weak. Rows may omit the clone size; those that give it use once, few, many or a size class.

J gene | V gene | D gene | clone size | CDR3 protein
TRBJ2-3 | TRBV5-1 | . | . | CASSPPPRTDTQYF
TRBJ1-3 | TRBV2 | . | . | CASSPTPPGSGSTIYF
TRBJ1-5 | TRBV12-5 | . | few | CASGLGDNQPQHF
TRBJ2-2 | TRBV12-3/TRBV12-4 | . | many | CASNFGQMNTGELFF
TRBJ2-7 | TRBV12-3/TRBV12-4 | . | many | CASSLLAGAYEQYF
TRBJ2-1 | TRBV6-1 | . | . | CASSQDLPGVNEPFF
TRBJ2-1 | TRBV2 | TRBD2 | . | CASKEWLAGALRSSYNEQFF
TRBJ2-3 | TRBV2 | . | . | CASRLTGDTQYF
TRBJ2-3 | TRBV3-1 | . | many | CASSQELQVPSTDTQYF
TRBJ2-3 | TRBV29-1 | . | many | CSVESGSTDTQYF
TRBJ1-3 | TRBV4-1 | . | . | CASSLREESGNTIYF
TRBJ2-2 | TRBV12-3/TRBV12-4 | . | many | CASSLQLANTGELFF
TRBJ2-2 | TRBV12-3/TRBV12-4 | TRBD2 | few | CASSPLAGGSTGELFF
TRBJ1-4 | TRBV5-1 | . | . | CASSTQGSQNEKLFF
TRBJ1-5 | TRBV7-8 | . | once | CASSLEGPYSNQPQHF
TRBJ2-7 | TRBV20-1 | . | many | CSARDLALEQYF
TRBJ2-2 | TRBV27 | . | many | CASRPANTGELFF
TRBJ1-5 | TRBV28 | . | . | CASSQTYSNQPQHF
TRBJ2-5 | TRBV3-1 | . | . | CASSQGPTGKETQYF
TRBJ2-7 | TRBV7-2 | . | many | CASSHVHEQYF
TRBJ2-3 | TRBV2 | TRBD1 | . | CANRDRVTDTQYF
TRBJ2-7 | TRBV20-1 | TRBD2 | many | CSASEPKAGPQNSYEQYF
TRBJ1-1 | TRBV13 | . | many | CASSLGGVEVTEAFF
TRBJ1-1 | TRBV20-1 | . | many | CSAGRGTVAEAFF
TRBJ2-5 | TRBV2 | . | many | CASTQETQYF
TRBJ2-2 | TRBV30 | . | many | CAWSPDANTGELFF
TRBJ2-3 | TRBV27 | TRBD2 | many | CASSLGDLAGGDSTDTQYF
TRBJ1-2 | TRBV30 | TRBD1 | many | CAWVPVGDRGRYGYTF
TRBJ2-7 | TRBV12-3/TRBV12-4 | . | many | CASSSRPSGEQYF
TRBJ2-3 | TRBV30 | TRBD2 | many | CACGLVSTDTQYF
TRBJ2-7 | TRBV7-2 | TRBD2 | . | CASVAGDGGEQYF
TRBJ1-1 | TRBV12-3/TRBV12-4 | TRBD1 | once | CASSLMRGPSEAFF
TRBJ2-7 | TRBV20-1 | . | many | CSALVGGGRGYEQYF
TRBJ1-5 | TRBV18 | . | many | CASSLGQLGQPQHF
TRBJ2-3 | TRBV18 | TRBD2 | many | CASSPGLANTQPYF
TRBJ2-1 | TRBV12-3/TRBV12-4 | TRBD2 | few | CASSTGTSGSNEQFF
TRBJ2-1 | TRBV6-2/TRBV6-3 | TRBD2 | many | CASTPGTSVYNEQFF
TRBJ1-1 | TRBV6-1 | TRBD1 | many | CASGRGQGVGNTEAFF
TRBJ1-3 | TRBV30 | . | few | CAWAVVGGSGNTIYF
TRBJ2-2 | TRBV27 | TRBD2 | many | CASSFTLAGTGGELFF
TRBJ1-1 | TRBV10-1 | . | many | CASSPALAGGTEAFF
TRBJ2-1 | TRBV2 | . | many | CASSEGDGNEQFF
TRBJ2-3 | TRBV30 | . | many | CAWSAGRVISTDTQYF
TRBJ2-3 | TRBV20-1 | . | many | CSASRGGADTQYF
TRBJ2-1 | TRBV6-1 | . | few | CASSENSNNEQFF
TRBJ1-4 | TRBV19 | . | few | CASSSYRDATTNEKLFF